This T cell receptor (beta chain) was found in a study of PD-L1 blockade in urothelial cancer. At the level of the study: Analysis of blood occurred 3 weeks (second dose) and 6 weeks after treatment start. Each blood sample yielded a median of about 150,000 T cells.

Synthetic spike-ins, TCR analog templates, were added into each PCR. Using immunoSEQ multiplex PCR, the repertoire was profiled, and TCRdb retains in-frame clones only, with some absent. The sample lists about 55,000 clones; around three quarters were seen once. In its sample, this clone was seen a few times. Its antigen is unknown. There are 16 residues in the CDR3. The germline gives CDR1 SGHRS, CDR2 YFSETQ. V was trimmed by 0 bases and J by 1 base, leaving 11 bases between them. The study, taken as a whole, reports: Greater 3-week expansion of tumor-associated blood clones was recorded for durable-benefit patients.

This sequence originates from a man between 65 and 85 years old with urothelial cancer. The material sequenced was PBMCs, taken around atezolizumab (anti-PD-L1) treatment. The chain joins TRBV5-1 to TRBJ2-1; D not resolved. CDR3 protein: CASSLAPTLSYNEQFF. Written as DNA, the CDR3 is TGCGCCAGCAGCTTGGCCCCGACATTATCCTACAATGAGCAGTTCTTC.